The clone carrying this T cell receptor beta chain was counted at least ten times. The target antigen is unknown. V lost 3 bases to trimming and J lost 0 bases, with 9 bases between them. This CDR3 region has 14 residues. Germline lookup yields CDR1 SQVTM and CDR2 ANQGSEA. Diagnoses rested on clinical symptoms, serum thyroxine and TRAb, thyroid ultrasound and orbital computed tomography. Amplification of TCR beta CDR3 regions used RNA as the template. First-round RT-PCR of the TCR CDR3 relied on the HTBI primer set. From the multiplex PCR reads, TCRdb called clonotypes with MiXCR, one entry per CDR3 protein. The sample includes hundreds of thousands of distinct CDR3 sequences, 45% of them seen just once. The source of the sample is a study of T cells in Graves' hyperthyroidism and ophthalmopathy. Study observations and caveats: Ophthalmopathy was separated from stable hyperthyroidism by a 13 V-J model.

The sample taken for sequencing was peripheral blood or thyroid tissue (not recorded which). This clonotype was obtained from an adult man with Graves' disease, either hyperthyroidism or ophthalmopathy (not recorded which). This chain links TRBV29-1 with TRBJ1-3; D unclear. CDR3 sequence reads: CSVESRNSGNTIYF. The CDR3 DNA sequence: TGCAGCGTTGAGAGCAGAAACTCTGGAAACACCATATATTTT.